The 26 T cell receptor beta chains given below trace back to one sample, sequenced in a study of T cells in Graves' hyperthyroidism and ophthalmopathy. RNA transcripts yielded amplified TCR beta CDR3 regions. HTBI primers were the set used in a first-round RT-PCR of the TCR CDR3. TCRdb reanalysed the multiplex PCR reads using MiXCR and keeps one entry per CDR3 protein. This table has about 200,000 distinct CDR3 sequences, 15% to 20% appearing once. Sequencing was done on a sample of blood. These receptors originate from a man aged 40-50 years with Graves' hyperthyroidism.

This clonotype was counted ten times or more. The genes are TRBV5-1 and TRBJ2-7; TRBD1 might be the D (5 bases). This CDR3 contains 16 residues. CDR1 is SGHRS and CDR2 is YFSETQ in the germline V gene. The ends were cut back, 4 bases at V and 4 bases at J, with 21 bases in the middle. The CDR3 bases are TGCGCCAGCAGCGCCCTACAGGCGACCCCGTCGTACGAGCAGTACTTC. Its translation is CASSALQATPSYEQYF.

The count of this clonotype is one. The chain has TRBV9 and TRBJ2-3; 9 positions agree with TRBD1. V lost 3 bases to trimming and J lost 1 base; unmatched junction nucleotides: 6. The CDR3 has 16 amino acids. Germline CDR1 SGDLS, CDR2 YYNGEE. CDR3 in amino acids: CASSAVGDRGTDTQYF. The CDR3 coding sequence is TGTGCCAGCAGCGCCGTCGGGGACAGGGGCACAGATACGCAGTATTTT.

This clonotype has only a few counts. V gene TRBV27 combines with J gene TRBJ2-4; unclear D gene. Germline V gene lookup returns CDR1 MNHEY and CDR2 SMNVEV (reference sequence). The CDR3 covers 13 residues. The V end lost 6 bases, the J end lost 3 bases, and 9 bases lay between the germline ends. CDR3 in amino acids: CASSSLGKNIQYF. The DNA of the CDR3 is TGTGCCAGCAGCTCCCTGGGCAAAAACATTCAGTACTTC.

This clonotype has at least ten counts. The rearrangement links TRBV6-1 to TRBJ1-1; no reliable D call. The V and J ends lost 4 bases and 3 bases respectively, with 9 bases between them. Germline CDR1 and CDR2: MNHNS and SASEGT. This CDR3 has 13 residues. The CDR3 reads CASSGYTDTEAFF. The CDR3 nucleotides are TGTGCCAGCAGTGGATACACGGACACTGAAGCTTTCTTT.

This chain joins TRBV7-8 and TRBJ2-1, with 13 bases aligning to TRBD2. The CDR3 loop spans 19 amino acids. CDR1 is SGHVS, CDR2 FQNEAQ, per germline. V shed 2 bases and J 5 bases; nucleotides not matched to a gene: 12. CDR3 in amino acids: CASSLRGSLGLAGDNEQFF. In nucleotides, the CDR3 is TGTGCCAGCAGCTTAAGGGGTAGTCTCGGACTAGCGGGGGACAATGAGCAGTTCTTC.

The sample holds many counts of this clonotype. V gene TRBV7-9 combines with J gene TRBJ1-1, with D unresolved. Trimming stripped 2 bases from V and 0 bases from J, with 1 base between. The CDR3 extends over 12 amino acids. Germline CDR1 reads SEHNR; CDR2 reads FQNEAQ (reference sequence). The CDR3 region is CASSLMNTEAFF. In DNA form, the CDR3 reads TGTGCCAGCAGCTTAATGAACACTGAAGCTTTCTTT. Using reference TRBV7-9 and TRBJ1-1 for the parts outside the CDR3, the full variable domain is DTGVSQNPRHKITKRGQNVTFRCDPISEHNRLYWYRQTLGQGPEFLTYFQNEAQLEKSRLLSDRFSAERPKGSFSTLEIQRTEQGDSAMYLCASSLMNTEAFFGQGTRLTVV.

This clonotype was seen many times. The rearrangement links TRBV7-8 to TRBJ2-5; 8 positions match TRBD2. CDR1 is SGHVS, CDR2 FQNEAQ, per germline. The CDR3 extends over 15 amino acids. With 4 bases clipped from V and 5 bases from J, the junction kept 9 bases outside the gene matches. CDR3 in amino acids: CASSYSGRVSETQYF. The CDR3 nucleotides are TGTGCCAGCAGCTACTCCGGGAGGGTGTCGGAGACCCAGTACTTC. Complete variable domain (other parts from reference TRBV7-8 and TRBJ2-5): GAGVSQSPRYKVAKRGQDVALRCDPISGHVSLFWYQQALGQGPEFLTYFQNEAQLDKSGLPSDRFFAERPEGSVSTLKIQRTQQEDSAVYLCASSYSGRVSETQYFGPGTRLLVL.

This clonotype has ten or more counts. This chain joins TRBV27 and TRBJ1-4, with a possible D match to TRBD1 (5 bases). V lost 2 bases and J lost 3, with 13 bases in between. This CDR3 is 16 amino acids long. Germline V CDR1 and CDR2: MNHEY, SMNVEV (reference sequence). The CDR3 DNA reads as TGTGCCAGCAGTTTAGGGGCGACATGGGCTAATGAAAAACTGTTTTTT. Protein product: CASSLGATWANEKLFF.

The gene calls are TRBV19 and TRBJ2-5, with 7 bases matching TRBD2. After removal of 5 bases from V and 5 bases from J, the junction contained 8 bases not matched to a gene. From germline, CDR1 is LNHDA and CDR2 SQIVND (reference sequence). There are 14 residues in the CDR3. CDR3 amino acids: CASSGSSGGETQYF. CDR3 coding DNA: TGTGCCAGTAGTGGATCTAGCGGTGGGGAGACCCAGTACTTC.

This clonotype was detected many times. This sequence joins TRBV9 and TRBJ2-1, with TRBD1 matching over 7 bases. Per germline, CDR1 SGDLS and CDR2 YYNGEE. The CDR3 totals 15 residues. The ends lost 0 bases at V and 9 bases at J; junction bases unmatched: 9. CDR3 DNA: TGTGCCAGCAGCGTAGCAGACAGGGTAGGGGGTGAGCAGTTCTTC. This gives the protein CASSVADRVGGEQFF.

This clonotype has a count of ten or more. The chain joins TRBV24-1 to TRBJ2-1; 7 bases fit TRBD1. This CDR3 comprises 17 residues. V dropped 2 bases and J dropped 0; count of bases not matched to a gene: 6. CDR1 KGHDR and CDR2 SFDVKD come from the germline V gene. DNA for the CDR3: TGTGCCACCAGTGATTGGACAGGAAGCAGCTCCTACAATGAGCAGTTCTTC. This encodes CATSDWTGSSSYNEQFF.

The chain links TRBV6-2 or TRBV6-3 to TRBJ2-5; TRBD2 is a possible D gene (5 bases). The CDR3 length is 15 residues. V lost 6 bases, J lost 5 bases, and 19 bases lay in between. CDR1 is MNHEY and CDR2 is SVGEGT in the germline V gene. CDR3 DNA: TGTGCCAGCAGCGCGACCCTCACTAGTAGGGAGACCCAGTACTTC. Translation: CASSATLTSRETQYF.

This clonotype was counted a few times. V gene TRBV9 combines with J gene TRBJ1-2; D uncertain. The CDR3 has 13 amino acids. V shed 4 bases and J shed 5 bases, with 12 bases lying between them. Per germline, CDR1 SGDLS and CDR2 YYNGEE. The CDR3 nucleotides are TGTGCCAGCAGCCCCGTGGCCCGATATGGCTACACCTTC. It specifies CASSPVARYGYTF. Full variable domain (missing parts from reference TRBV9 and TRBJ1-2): DSGVTQTPKHLITATGQRVTLRCSPRSGDLSVYWYQQSLDQGLQFLIQYYNGEERAKGNILERFSAQQFPDLHSELNLSSLELGDSALYFCASSPVARYGYTFGSGTRLTVV.

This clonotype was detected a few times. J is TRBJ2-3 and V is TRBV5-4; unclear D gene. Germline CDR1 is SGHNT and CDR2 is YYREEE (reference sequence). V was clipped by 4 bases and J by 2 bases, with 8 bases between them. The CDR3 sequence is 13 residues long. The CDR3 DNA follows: TGTGCCAGCAGCCTCGACCTCACAGATACGCAGTATTTT. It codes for CASSLDLTDTQYF.

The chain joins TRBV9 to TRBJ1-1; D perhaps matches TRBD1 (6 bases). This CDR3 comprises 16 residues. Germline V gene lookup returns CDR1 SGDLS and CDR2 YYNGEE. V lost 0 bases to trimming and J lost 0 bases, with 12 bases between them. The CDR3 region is CASSVEGGRMNTEAFF. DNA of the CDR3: TGTGCCAGCAGCGTAGAGGGGGGACGGATGAACACTGAAGCTTTCTTT.

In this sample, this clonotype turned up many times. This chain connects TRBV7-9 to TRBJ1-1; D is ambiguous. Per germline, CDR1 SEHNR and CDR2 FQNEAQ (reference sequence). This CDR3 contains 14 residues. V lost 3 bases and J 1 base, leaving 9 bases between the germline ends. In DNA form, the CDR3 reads TGTGCCAGCAGCTTGCCGAGGGAGAACACTGAAGCTTTCTTT. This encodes CASSLPRENTEAFF.

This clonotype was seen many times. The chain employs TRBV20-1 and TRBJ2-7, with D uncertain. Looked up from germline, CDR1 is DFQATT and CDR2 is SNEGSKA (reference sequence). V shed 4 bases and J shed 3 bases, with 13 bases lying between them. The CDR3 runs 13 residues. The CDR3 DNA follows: TGCAGTGCTACGTCTGGCTACGTCTACGAGCAGTACTTC. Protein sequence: CSATSGYVYEQYF.

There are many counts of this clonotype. CDR3: CASSLRYSQETQYF. CDR3 coding DNA: TGTGCCAGCAGTCTCCGGTACAGCCAAGAGACCCAGTACTTC. The chain links TRBV12-3 or TRBV12-4 to TRBJ2-5; no reliable D call. Between the trimmed V and J ends, which lost 5 bases and 1 base, there was a span of 11 bases. This CDR3 has 14 amino acids.

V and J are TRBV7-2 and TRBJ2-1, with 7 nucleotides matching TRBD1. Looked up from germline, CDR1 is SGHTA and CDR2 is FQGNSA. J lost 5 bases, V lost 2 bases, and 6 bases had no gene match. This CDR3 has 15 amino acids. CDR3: CASSLSQGINNEQFF. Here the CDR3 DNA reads TGTGCCAGCAGCTTATCACAGGGGATAAACAATGAGCAGTTCTTC.

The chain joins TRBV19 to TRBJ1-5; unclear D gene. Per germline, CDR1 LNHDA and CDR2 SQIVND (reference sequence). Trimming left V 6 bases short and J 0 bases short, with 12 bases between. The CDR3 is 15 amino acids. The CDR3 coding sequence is TGTGCCAGTAGACTCGCCCTGAATAGCAATCAGCCCCAGCATTTT. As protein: CASRLALNSNQPQHF.

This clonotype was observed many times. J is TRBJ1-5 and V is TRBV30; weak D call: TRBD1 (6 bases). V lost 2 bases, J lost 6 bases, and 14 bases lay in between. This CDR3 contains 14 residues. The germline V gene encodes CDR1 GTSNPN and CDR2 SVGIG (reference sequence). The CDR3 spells CAWSRNEGGQPQHF. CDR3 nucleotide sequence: TGTGCCTGGAGTAGGAACGAGGGGGGTCAGCCCCAGCATTTT.

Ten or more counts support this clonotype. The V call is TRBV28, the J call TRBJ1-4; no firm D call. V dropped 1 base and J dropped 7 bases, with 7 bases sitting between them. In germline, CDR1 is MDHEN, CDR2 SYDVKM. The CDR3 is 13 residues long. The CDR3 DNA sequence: TGTGCCAGCAGTTTATCCGATGGTGAAAAACTGTTTTTT. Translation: CASSLSDGEKLFF.

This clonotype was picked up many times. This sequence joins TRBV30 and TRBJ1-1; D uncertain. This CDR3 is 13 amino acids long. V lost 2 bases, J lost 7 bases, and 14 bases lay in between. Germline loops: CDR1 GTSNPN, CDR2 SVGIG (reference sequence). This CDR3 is CAWSPDGFFEAFF. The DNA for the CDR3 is TGTGCCTGGAGTCCGGACGGATTCTTTGAAGCTTTCTTT.

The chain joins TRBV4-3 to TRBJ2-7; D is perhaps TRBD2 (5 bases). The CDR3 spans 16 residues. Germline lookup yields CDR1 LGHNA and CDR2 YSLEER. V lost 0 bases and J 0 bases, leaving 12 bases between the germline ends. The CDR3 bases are TGCGCCAGCAGCCAAGATCGAGGGTCTTTCTCCTACGAGCAGTACTTC. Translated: CASSQDRGSFSYEQYF.

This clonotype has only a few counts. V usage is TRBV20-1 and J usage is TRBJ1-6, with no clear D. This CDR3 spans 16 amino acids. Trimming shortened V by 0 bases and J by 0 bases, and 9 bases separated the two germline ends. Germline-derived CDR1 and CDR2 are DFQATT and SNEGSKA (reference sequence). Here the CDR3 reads CSARDSGRSYNSPLHF. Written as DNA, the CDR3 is TGCAGTGCTAGAGATTCCGGCCGCTCCTATAATTCACCCCTCCACTTT.

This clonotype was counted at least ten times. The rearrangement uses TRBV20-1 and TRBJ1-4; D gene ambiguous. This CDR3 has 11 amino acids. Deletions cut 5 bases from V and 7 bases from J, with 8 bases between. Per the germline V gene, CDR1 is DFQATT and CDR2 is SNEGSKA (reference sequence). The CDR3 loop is CSAWAAEKLFF. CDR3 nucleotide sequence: TGCAGTGCTTGGGCGGCTGAAAAACTGTTTTTT.